The clone carrying this TCR beta chain has a count of ten or more. Using its own MiXCR run on the 5' RACE reads, TCRdb lists one record per CDR3 protein. The data contain about 36,000 distinct CDR3 sequences, under 9% of them singletons. Time point: blood at routine non-recurrence follow-up after resection. This sample was included in a study of spatial heterogeneity in lung cancer. CDR3 size: 14 residues. V was pared by 1 base and J by 3 bases, with 8 bases between. CDR1 is SNHLY and CDR2 is FYNNEI in the germline V gene. The sequence was obtained from a male donor with early-stage non-small cell lung cancer. The chain recombines TRBV2 with TRBJ2-3; D remains ambiguous. This sample comprised PBMCs, obtained at follow-up. CDR3 DNA: TGTGCCAGCAGTGAAGTGGTCCAGACAGATACGCAGTATTTT. Protein sequence: CASSEVVQTDTQYF.